Listed here is a single T cell receptor beta chain. What it recognizes is unknown. The length of the CDR3 is 13 residues. Per the germline V gene, CDR1 is SGHRS and CDR2 is YFSETQ. V was shortened by 7 bases and J by 4 bases, with 11 bases between the two germline ends. This sample is drawn from a study of shared clonotypes between healthy human individuals. Study observations and caveats: For naive CD4 cells, around 5.1% of clonotypes were shared across a few donors. Researchers found naive subsets generally carried larger estimated richness than memory subsets.

Profiling relied on immunoSEQ multiplex PCR, and the TCRdb table lists in-frame clones only, not all of them. The sample contains more than 2 million clones, 90% to 97% of which appear only once. The origin of this receptor is a man aged 18 to 30 in good health. The chain couples TRBV5-1 to TRBJ1-4; D unresolved. The source material was naive CD4+ T cells sorted from blood. The subset denotes: CD45RA+ positively selected. CDR3 protein: CASSVHLNEKLFF. Here the CDR3 DNA reads TGCGCCAGCTCGGTACACCTTAATGAAAAACTGTTTTTT.